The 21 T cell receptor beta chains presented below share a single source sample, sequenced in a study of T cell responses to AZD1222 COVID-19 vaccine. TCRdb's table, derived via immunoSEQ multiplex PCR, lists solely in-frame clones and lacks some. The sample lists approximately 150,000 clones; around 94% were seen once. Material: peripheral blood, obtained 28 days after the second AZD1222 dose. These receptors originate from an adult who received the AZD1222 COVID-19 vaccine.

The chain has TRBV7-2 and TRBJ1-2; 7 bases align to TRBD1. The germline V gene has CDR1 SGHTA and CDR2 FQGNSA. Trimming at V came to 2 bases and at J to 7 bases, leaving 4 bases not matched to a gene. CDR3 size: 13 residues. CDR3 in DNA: TGTGCCAGCAGCTTATTGGGGGACAGTGGCTACACCTTC. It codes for CASSLLGDSGYTF.

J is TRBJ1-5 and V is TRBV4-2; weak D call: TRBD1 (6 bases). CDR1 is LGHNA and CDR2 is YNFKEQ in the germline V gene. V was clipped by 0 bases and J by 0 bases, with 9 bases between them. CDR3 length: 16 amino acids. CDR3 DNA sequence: TGTGCCAGCAGCCAAGAAGGGGGGCATAGCAATCAGCCCCAGCATTTT. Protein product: CASSQEGGHSNQPQHF.

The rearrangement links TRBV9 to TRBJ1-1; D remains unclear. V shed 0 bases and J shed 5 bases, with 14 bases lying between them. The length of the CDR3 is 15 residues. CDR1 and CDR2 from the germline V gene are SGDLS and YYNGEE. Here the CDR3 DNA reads TGTGCCAGCAGCGTAGGTCCGACCGGGGATACTGAAGCTTTCTTT. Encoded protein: CASSVGPTGDTEAFF.

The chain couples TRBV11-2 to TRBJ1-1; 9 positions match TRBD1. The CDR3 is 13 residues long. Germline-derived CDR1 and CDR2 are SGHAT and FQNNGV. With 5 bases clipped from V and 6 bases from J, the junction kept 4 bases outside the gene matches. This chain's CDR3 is CASSPNRGPEAFF. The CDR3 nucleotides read TGTGCCAGCAGCCCGAACAGGGGGCCTGAAGCTTTCTTT.

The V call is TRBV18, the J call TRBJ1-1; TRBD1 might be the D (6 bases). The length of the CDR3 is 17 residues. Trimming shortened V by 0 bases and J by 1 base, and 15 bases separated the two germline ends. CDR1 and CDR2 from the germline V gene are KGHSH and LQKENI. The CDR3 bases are TGTGCCAGCTCACCACCGGCGGGGGCACTAAAGAACACTGAAGCTTTCTTT. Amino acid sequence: CASSPPAGALKNTEAFF. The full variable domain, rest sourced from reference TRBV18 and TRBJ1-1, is NAGVMQNPRHLVRRRGQEARLRCSPMKGHSHVYWYRQLPEEGLKFMVYLQKENIIDESGMPKERFSAEFPKEGPSILRIQQVVRGDSAAYFCASSPPAGALKNTEAFFGQGTRLTVV.

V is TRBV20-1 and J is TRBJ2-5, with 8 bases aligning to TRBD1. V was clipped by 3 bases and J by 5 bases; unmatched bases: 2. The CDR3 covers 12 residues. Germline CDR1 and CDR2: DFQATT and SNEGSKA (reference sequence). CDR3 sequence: CSASRQGETQYF. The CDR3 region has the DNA TGCAGTGCTAGTAGACAGGGGGAGACCCAGTACTTC.

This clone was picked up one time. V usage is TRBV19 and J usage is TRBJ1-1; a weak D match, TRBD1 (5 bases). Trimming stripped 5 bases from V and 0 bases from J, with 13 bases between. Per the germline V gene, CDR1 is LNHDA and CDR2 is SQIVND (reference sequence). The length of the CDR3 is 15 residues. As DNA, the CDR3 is TGTGCCAGTAGTCCCCGGGGGACCATGAACACTGAAGCTTTCTTT. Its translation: CASSPRGTMNTEAFF.

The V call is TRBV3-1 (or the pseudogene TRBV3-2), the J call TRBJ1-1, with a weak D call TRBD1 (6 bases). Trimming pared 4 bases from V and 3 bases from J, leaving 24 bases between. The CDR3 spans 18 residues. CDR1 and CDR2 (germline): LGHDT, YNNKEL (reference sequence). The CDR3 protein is CASSPLTPLQGRDTEAFF. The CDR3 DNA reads TGTGCCAGCAGCCCCCTTACCCCCCTACAGGGAAGGGACACTGAAGCTTTCTTT.

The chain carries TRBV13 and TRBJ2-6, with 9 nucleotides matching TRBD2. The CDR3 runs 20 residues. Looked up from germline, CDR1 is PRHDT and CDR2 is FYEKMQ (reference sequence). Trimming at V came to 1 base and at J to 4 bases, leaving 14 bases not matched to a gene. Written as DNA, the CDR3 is TGTGCCAGCAGCTTAGTGGGGGTGCTAGCGGGACCTATGGGGGCCAACGTCCTGACTTTC. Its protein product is CASSLVGVLAGPMGANVLTF.

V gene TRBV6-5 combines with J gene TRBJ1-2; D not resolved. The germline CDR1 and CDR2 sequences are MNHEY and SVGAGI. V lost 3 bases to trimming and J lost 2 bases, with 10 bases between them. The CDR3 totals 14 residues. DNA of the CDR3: TGTGCCAGCAGTTATGGCCGACGAAACTATGGCTACACCTTC. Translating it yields CASSYGRRNYGYTF.

The CDR3 here is CAWTGDWTEAFF. CDR3 bases: TGTGCCTGGACAGGGGATTGGACTGAAGCTTTCTTT. The chain links TRBV30 to TRBJ1-1, with D possibly TRBD1 on 6 matching bases. The germline V gene has CDR1 GTSNPN and CDR2 SVGIG (reference sequence). Trimming took 4 bases from V and 5 from J, leaving 11 bases between them. The CDR3 has 12 amino acids.

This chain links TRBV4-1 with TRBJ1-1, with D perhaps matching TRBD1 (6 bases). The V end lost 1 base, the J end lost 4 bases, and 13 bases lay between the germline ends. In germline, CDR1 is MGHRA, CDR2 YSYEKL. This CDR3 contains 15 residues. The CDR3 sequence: CASSQARTEVTEAFF. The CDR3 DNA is TGCGCCAGCAGCCAAGCCAGGACAGAGGTCACTGAAGCTTTCTTT.

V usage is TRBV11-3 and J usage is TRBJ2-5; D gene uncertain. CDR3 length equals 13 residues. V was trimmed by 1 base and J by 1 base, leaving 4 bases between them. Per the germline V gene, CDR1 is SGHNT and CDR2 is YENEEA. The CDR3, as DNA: TGTGCCAGCAGCTTAGGCCTCCAAGAGACCCAGTACTTC. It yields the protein CASSLGLQETQYF.

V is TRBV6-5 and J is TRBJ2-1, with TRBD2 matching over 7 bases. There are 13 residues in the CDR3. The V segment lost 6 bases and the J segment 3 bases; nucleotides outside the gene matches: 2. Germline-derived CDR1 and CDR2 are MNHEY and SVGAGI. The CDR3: CASRLAYYNEQFF. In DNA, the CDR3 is TGTGCCAGCAGACTAGCGTACTACAATGAGCAGTTCTTC.

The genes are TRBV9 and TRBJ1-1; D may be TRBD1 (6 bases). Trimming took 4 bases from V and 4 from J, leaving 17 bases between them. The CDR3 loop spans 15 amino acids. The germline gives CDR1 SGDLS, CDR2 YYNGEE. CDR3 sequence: CASSSATGSGTEAFF. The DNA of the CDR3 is TGTGCCAGCAGCTCGGCTACAGGGAGCGGCACTGAAGCTTTCTTT.

The CDR3 loop reads CASSSWDVVTDTQYF. For the CDR3, the DNA is TGTGCCAGCAGCTCATGGGACGTAGTCACAGATACGCAGTATTTT. V usage is TRBV7-3 and J usage is TRBJ2-3; D might be TRBD1 or TRBD2, each matching 5 bases. V was trimmed by 4 bases and J by 2 bases, leaving 13 bases between them. The CDR3 runs to 15 residues. Germline lookup yields CDR1 SGHTA and CDR2 FQGTGA.

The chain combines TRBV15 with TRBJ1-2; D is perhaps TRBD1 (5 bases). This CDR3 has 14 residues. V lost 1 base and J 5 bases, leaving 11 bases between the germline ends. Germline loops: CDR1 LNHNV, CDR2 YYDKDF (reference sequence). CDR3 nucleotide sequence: TGTGCCACCAGCAGAGGCAGGGTGGGGTATGGCTACACCTTC. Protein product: CATSRGRVGYGYTF.

Here the CDR3 DNA reads TGTGCCAGCAGCGTTTCAGCGGGCCGCTACAATGAGCAGTTCTTC. Residues: CASSVSAGRYNEQFF. The gene calls are TRBV9 and TRBJ2-1; possible D gene TRBD2, 6 bases. Trimming took off 2 bases at V and 3 bases at J, with 12 bases between the two ends. The CDR3 covers 15 residues. Per the germline V gene, CDR1 is SGDLS and CDR2 is YYNGEE. Using reference TRBV9 and TRBJ2-1 for the parts outside the CDR3, the full variable domain is DSGVTQTPKHLITATGQRVTLRCSPRSGDLSVYWYQQSLDQGLQFLIQYYNGEERAKGNILERFSAQQFPDLHSELNLSSLELGDSALYFCASSVSAGRYNEQFFGPGTRLTVL.

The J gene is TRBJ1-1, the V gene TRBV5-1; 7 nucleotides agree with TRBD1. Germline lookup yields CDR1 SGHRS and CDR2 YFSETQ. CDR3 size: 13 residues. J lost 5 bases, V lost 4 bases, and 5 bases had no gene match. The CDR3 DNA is TGCGCCAGCAGCCTCGACAGGGAAACTGAAGCTTTCTTT. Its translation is CASSLDRETEAFF. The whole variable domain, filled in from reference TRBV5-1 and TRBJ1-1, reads KAGVTQTPRYLIKTRGQQVTLSCSPISGHRSVSWYQQTPGQGLQFLFEYFSETQRNKGNFPGRFSGRQFSNSRSEMNVSTLELGDSALYLCASSLDRETEAFFGQGTRLTVV.

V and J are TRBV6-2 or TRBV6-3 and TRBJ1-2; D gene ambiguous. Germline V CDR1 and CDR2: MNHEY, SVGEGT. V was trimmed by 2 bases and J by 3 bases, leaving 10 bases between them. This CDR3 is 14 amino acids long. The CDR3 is CASSYRGRHYGYTF. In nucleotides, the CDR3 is TGTGCCAGCAGTTACAGAGGGAGGCACTATGGCTACACCTTC.

CDR3 nucleotide sequence: TGTGCCTGGAGTGGCGAGGGGGCCACTGAAGCTTTCTTT. It encodes CAWSGEGATEAFF. The J gene is TRBJ1-1, the V gene TRBV30; 7 bases are shared with TRBD1. J lost 4 bases, V lost 1 base, and 3 bases had no gene match. This CDR3 is 13 amino acids long. CDR1 is GTSNPN and CDR2 is SVGIG in the germline V gene (reference sequence).